The 6 T cell receptor beta chains given below trace back to one sample, sequenced in a study of blood T cell repertoires in COVID-19. The assay was immunoSEQ multiplex PCR, and TCRdb's table has in-frame clones only and misses some. The sample holds around 250,000 clones; approximately 80% are singletons and the top ten take approximately 3.5%. Input material: peripheral blood. The receptors come from a woman between 18 and 30 years old with acute or convalescent COVID-19.

The chain uses TRBV3-1 (or the pseudogene TRBV3-2) and TRBJ2-3, with 10 nucleotides matching TRBD1. The CDR3 has 15 amino acids. The germline gives CDR1 LGHDT, CDR2 YNNKEL (reference sequence). V shed 4 bases, J shed 2 bases, and the junction held 3 bases outside the gene matches. CDR3 nucleotide sequence: TGTGCCAGCAGCCGGGGGACAGGGGTCACAGATACGCAGTATTTT. The encoded protein is CASSRGTGVTDTQYF.

V and J are TRBV29-1 and TRBJ2-2; TRBD2 aligns across 9 bases. The V segment lost 5 bases and the J segment 1 base; nucleotides outside the gene matches: 8. The CDR3 has 16 amino acids. CDR1 is SQVTM, CDR2 ANQGSEA, per germline. CDR3 sequence reads: CSVFSGSLQNTGELFF. In nucleotides, the CDR3 is TGCAGCGTTTTTAGCGGGAGTCTGCAGAACACCGGGGAGCTGTTTTTT.

The J gene is TRBJ2-5, the V gene TRBV30, with 7 bases matching TRBD2. CDR3 length: 15 residues. After removal of 1 base from V and 4 bases from J, the junction contained 9 bases not matched to a gene. Germline-derived CDR1 and CDR2 are GTSNPN and SVGIG (reference sequence). This CDR3 is CAWSDGRRGGETQYF. The DNA of the CDR3 is TGTGCCTGGAGTGACGGGAGGAGAGGAGGAGAGACCCAGTACTTC.

The chain carries TRBV7-2 and TRBJ1-2; D unresolved. Germline CDR1 is SGHTA and CDR2 is FQGNSA. The CDR3 runs 17 residues. V dropped 2 bases and J dropped 2 bases, with 18 bases sitting between them. The CDR3 nucleotides read TGTGCCAGCAGCTTAATTGTCGCCTCCCCGGGGAACTATGGCTACACCTTC. Translated: CASSLIVASPGNYGYTF.

The gene calls are TRBV29-1 and TRBJ2-1; D not resolved. Germline V lookup: CDR1 SQVTM, CDR2 ANQGSEA. The CDR3 loop spans 14 amino acids. With 4 bases removed from V and 6 bases from J, the gap between germline ends came to 16 bases. The CDR3 spells CSVGLFDFANEQFF. In DNA, the CDR3 is TGCAGCGTTGGCCTTTTCGACTTCGCCAATGAGCAGTTCTTC.

The chain combines TRBV30 with TRBJ2-7, with TRBD2 identical over 9 bases. Germline V gene lookup returns CDR1 GTSNPN and CDR2 SVGIG (reference sequence). Losses at the gene ends were 3 bases for V and 6 bases for J; bases not matched to a gene: 12. The CDR3 is 15 amino acids. The CDR3 spells CAWRPQGAGGLEQYF. For the CDR3, the DNA is TGTGCCTGGAGGCCCCAGGGCGCGGGAGGGCTCGAGCAGTACTTC.